The 24 T cell receptor beta chains below were found in one sample sequenced in a study of T cells in Graves' hyperthyroidism and ophthalmopathy. Researchers took RNA transcripts and amplified the TCR beta CDR3 regions from them. TCR CDR3 underwent first-round RT-PCR with the HTBI primer set. From the multiplex PCR reads, TCRdb called clonotypes with MiXCR, one entry per CDR3 protein. This sample carries around 490,000 distinct CDR3 sequences, 15% to 20% of them seen once, and the ten largest clones take over 45%. Sequencing used blood. The origin of the receptors is a man between 40 and 49 years old with Graves' ophthalmopathy.

V is TRBV27 and J is TRBJ2-7; TRBD2 is a possible D gene (6 bases). CDR3 size: 14 residues. Germline-derived CDR1 and CDR2 are MNHEY and SMNVEV (reference sequence). Trimming took 5 bases from V and 5 from J, leaving 16 bases between them. The CDR3 sequence is CASSLAGSLNEQYF. Here the CDR3 DNA reads TGTGCCAGCAGTCTGGCCGGGAGTTTGAACGAGCAGTACTTC.

This rearrangement joins TRBV20-1 to TRBJ1-4, with D maybe TRBD1 (5 bases). The germline V gene has CDR1 DFQATT and CDR2 SNEGSKA (reference sequence). This CDR3 has 15 residues. V was trimmed by 2 bases and J by 4 bases, leaving 14 bases between them. This CDR3 is CSARPDPGLNEKLFF. CDR3 DNA sequence: TGCAGTGCTAGACCGGACCCGGGACTTAATGAAAAACTGTTTTTT.

The V call is TRBV6-4, the J call TRBJ2-3, with 11 bases aligning to TRBD1. The length of the CDR3 is 15 residues. CDR1 is MRHNA, CDR2 SNTAGT, per germline. The J segment lost 6 bases and the V segment lost 6 bases, leaving 8 bases of the junction unmatched. CDR3 sequence (DNA): TGTGCCAGCAGGCTGCGGACAGGGGGCATGGATACGCAGTATTTT. Encoded protein: CASRLRTGGMDTQYF.

There are many counts of this clonotype. The chain employs TRBV2 and TRBJ2-5, with D tentatively TRBD2 (5 bases). CDR1 and CDR2 from the germline V gene are SNHLY and FYNNEI. The V end lost 5 bases, the J end lost 5 bases, and 18 bases lay between the germline ends. This CDR3 is 15 amino acids long. CDR3 region: CASSQMGWRAETQYF. The CDR3 DNA reads as TGTGCCAGCAGTCAAATGGGATGGCGGGCGGAGACCCAGTACTTC.

This clonotype appeared once. The V and J genes are TRBV18 and TRBJ2-7, with 9 nucleotides matching TRBD1. Germline V gives CDR1 KGHSH, CDR2 LQKENI. This CDR3 spans 14 amino acids. V lost 5 bases, J lost 2 bases, and 4 bases stayed unmatched. The CDR3 here is CASSVRDRAYEQYF. The CDR3 DNA reads TGTGCCAGCTCAGTCCGGGACAGGGCCTACGAGCAGTACTTC.

Turning to this clonotype: A clone one base away is much larger, so this may be a read error. V gene TRBV28 combines with J gene TRBJ2-7; a weak D match, TRBD1 (5 bases). Trimming took 4 bases from V and 0 from J, leaving 13 bases between them. Germline CDR1 and CDR2: MDHEN and SYDVKM. CDR3 length equals 15 residues. CDR3 amino acids: CASSSPDRHSYEQYF. CDR3 DNA sequence: TGTGCCAGCAGTTCCCCCGACAGACACTCCTACGAGCAGTACTTC.

This clonotype was counted a few times. The CDR3 DNA is TGTGCCAGCAGTTTATGGGGGGACTGGAGCTCCTACGAGCAGTACTTC. Protein product: CASSLWGDWSSYEQYF. This chain joins TRBV28 and TRBJ2-7; tentatively, D is TRBD2 (6 bases). From germline, CDR1 is MDHEN and CDR2 SYDVKM. Trimming removed 0 bases from V and 0 bases from J, with 12 bases in between. CDR3 size: 16 residues.

Only a few counts were recorded for this clonotype. The chain joins TRBV4-2 to TRBJ1-5; 8 nucleotides agree with TRBD1. The CDR3 spans 15 residues. Germline values: CDR1 LGHNA, CDR2 YNFKEQ. The ends lost 1 base at V and 6 bases at J; junction bases unmatched: 5. The CDR3 spells CASSQVWTGFQPQHF. The CDR3 region has the DNA TGTGCCAGCAGCCAAGTCTGGACAGGGTTTCAGCCCCAGCATTTT.

In its sample, this clonotype was seen a few times. The gene calls are TRBV5-6 and TRBJ2-7; D not resolved. V dropped 3 bases and J dropped 0 bases, with 16 bases sitting between them. Looked up from germline, CDR1 is SGHDT and CDR2 is YYEEEE. The CDR3 has 16 residues. CDR3 coding DNA: TGTGCCAGCAGCTGGGGTGCGGCTAAAAGCTCCTACGAGCAGTACTTC. Translating it yields CASSWGAAKSSYEQYF. Combining the CDR3 with reference TRBV5-6 and TRBJ2-7 gives the whole variable domain DAGVTQSPTHLIKTRGQQVTLRCSPKSGHDTVSWYQQALGQGPQFIFQYYEEEERQRGNFPDRFSGHQFPNYSSELNVNALLLGDSALYLCASSWGAAKSSYEQYFGPGTRLTVT.

This clonotype showed up just a few times. The chain recombines TRBV18 with TRBJ2-3; weak D call: TRBD2 (5 bases). The CDR3 has 17 amino acids. Germline CDR1 and CDR2: KGHSH and LQKENI. V lost 1 base and J lost 5, with 19 bases in between. The DNA for the CDR3 is TGTGCCAGCTCACCACGCCTGACTTCTACGAGGGTAGATACGCAGTATTTT. The encoded protein is CASSPRLTSTRVDTQYF.

This clonotype was detected many times. The chain recombines TRBV7-2 with TRBJ2-2; D is perhaps TRBD1 (5 bases). The CDR3 length is 13 residues. Germline V gene lookup returns CDR1 SGHTA and CDR2 FQGNSA. The germline V and J ends were trimmed by 6 bases and 6 bases, with 11 bases remaining between them. The CDR3 spells CASRLQDPGELFF. Here the CDR3 DNA reads TGTGCCAGCAGGTTACAGGACCCCGGGGAGCTGTTTTTT.

This clonotype showed up just a few times. A read error may produce the germline difference seen at one junction end. V and J are TRBV11-2 and TRBJ2-1; TRBD1 might be the D (6 bases). The length of the CDR3 is 16 residues. Germline CDR1 reads SGHAT; CDR2 reads FQNNGV. CDR3 region: CVSSSPQGGAYNEQFF. The CDR3 DNA reads as TGTGTCAGCAGCTCCCCACAGGGCGGCGCCTACAATGAGCAGTTCTTC.

This clonotype was seen more than once but under ten times. V usage is TRBV5-1 and J usage is TRBJ2-4; D unresolved. This CDR3 spans 18 amino acids. Germline lookup yields CDR1 SGHRS and CDR2 YFSETQ. Trimming shortened V by 0 bases and J by 0 bases, and 16 bases separated the two germline ends. The DNA for the CDR3 is TGCGCCAGCAGCTTGGGTCTACAGATTGGAATAGCCAAAAACATTCAGTACTTC. This encodes CASSLGLQIGIAKNIQYF.

This clonotype has a count of ten or more. This chain joins TRBV6-1 and TRBJ2-7; D call uncertain. V lost 5 bases, J lost 0 bases, and 11 bases lay in between. This CDR3 region has 14 residues. The germline gives CDR1 MNHNS, CDR2 SASEGT. This CDR3 reads CASSPNYSSYEQYF. The DNA for the CDR3 is TGTGCCAGCAGTCCTAATTATAGCTCCTACGAGCAGTACTTC.

The chain joins TRBV19 to TRBJ2-7; D not resolved. The V and J ends lost 9 bases and 1 base respectively, with 16 bases between them. CDR3 length: 14 residues. The germline gives CDR1 LNHDA, CDR2 SQIVND (reference sequence). The CDR3 DNA reads as TGTGCCAGCGAAGACCGGTCAAATTCCTACGAGCAGTACTTC. Amino acid sequence: CASEDRSNSYEQYF.

This sequence joins TRBV9 and TRBJ2-7, with a weak D call TRBD2 (6 bases). The V end was cut by 3 bases, the J end by 2 bases, with 12 bases between. CDR1 and CDR2 from the germline V gene are SGDLS and YYNGEE. The CDR3 extends over 14 amino acids. The CDR3 loop is CASSGGTFTYEQYF. CDR3 in DNA: TGTGCCAGCAGCGGCGGGACTTTCACCTACGAGCAGTACTTC.

This clonotype was seen only a few times. The chain is built from TRBV4-1 and TRBJ2-7; the D is unclear. Germline V gives CDR1 MGHRA, CDR2 YSYEKL. This CDR3 has 14 residues. V was trimmed by 4 bases and J by 3 bases, leaving 13 bases between them. The CDR3 DNA sequence: TGCGCCAGCAGCCTCGGCCTCCGGGTCTACGAGCAGTACTTC. Its translation: CASSLGLRVYEQYF.

The chain joins TRBV2 to TRBJ2-2; 8 nucleotides line up with TRBD1. The CDR3 consists of 17 residues. CDR1 is SNHLY and CDR2 is FYNNEI in the germline V gene. The V segment lost 3 bases and the J segment 8 bases; nucleotides outside the gene matches: 14. The CDR3 sequence: CASSDRDRTLLPGELFF. The CDR3 DNA reads TGTGCCAGCAGTGACAGGGACAGGACCCTGCTCCCTGGGGAGCTGTTTTTT.

This clonotype appeared a few times. DNA for the CDR3: TGTGCCATCCAAAAACTAGCGGGAGGCTACGAGCAGTACTTC. It specifies CAIQKLAGGYEQYF. The chain links TRBV2 to TRBJ2-7; 12 bases match TRBD2. CDR1 is SNHLY, CDR2 FYNNEI, per germline. The CDR3 is 14 amino acids. The ends lost 10 bases at V and 3 bases at J; junction bases unmatched: 7.

The V and J genes are TRBV4-1 and TRBJ2-5; D gene unclear. Trimming removed 1 base at V and 5 bases at J, with 8 bases between. The CDR3 totals 13 residues. Germline V gives CDR1 MGHRA, CDR2 YSYEKL. The DNA of the CDR3 is TGCGCCAGCAGCCAAGCGGCGGTTGAGACCCAGTACTTC. It translates to CASSQAAVETQYF.

This clonotype occurred a few times. The CDR3 coding sequence is TGCGCCAGCAGCCAAGGGTCCCGGGAGCAGTTCTTC. It encodes CASSQGSREQFF. The rearrangement joins TRBV4-3 to TRBJ2-1; D uncertain. The V gene lost 1 base and the J gene lost 10 bases, with 8 bases spanning the gap. CDR3 length equals 12 residues. Germline assignment: CDR1 LGHNA and CDR2 YSLEER.

This clonotype was observed many times. The V call is TRBV7-9, the J call TRBJ1-1, with D hard to call. The V and J ends lost 3 bases and 1 base respectively, with 6 bases between them. This CDR3 has 13 amino acids. Germline values: CDR1 SEHNR, CDR2 FQNEAQ (reference sequence). In nucleotides, the CDR3 is TGTGCCAGCAGCTTGCTACAGAACACTGAAGCTTTCTTT. This translates into CASSLLQNTEAFF.

This clonotype has ten or more counts. The chain recombines TRBV5-1 with TRBJ2-5, with unresolved D. The CDR3 runs 13 residues. V was pared by 4 bases and J by 7 bases, with 14 bases between. The germline gives CDR1 SGHRS, CDR2 YFSETQ. CDR3 DNA sequence: TGCGCCAGCAGCCGTGACCAGGTCGGGACCCAGTACTTC. Protein: CASSRDQVGTQYF.

V and J are TRBV19 and TRBJ1-2, with D unclear. Germline V gives CDR1 LNHDA, CDR2 SQIVND (reference sequence). The CDR3 spans 14 residues. V lost 5 bases, J lost 7 bases, and 17 bases lay in between. The CDR3 loop is CASSPSHTVPGYTF. DNA of the CDR3: TGTGCCAGTAGTCCCTCCCACACCGTCCCTGGCTACACCTTC.